These T cell receptor beta chains were read from a single sample in a study of shared clonotypes between healthy human individuals. Assay used: immunoSEQ multiplex PCR; TCRdb lists only in-frame clones, some missing. The profile shows fewer than 3 million clones, 85% to 95% of them singletons. The specimen sequenced was naive CD4+ T cells from PBMCs. The receptors shown here come from a man aged 18 to 35 in good health. Some clones in this sample may be carry-over from other donors' samples. The CDR3 runs from the conserved cysteine through the conserved F or W. The order of the fields is CDR3 DNA, CDR3 protein, J gene, clone size, V gene, CDR3 length, D gene. The D gene is left open where the match is weak. The listing skips clone size in some rows; elsewhere it reads once, few, many or a size class.

cdr3_nt: TGTGCCAGTAGTATCGACGAGGGGGAGTACGAGCAGTACTTT
cdr3_aa: CASSIDEGEYEQYF
j_call: TRBJ2-7
clone_size: once
v_call: TRBV19
cdr3_length: 14
d_call: -

cdr3_nt: TGTGCTAGTGGCACGATGGGGACAGATACGCAGTATTTT
cdr3_aa: CASGTMGTDTQYF
j_call: TRBJ2-3
clone_size: -
v_call: TRBV12-5
cdr3_length: 13
d_call: -

cdr3_nt: TGTGCCAGCAGCTTCACGGGACTACTGGGCTGCACCTTC
cdr3_aa: CASSFTGLLGCTF
j_call: TRBJ1-2
clone_size: once
v_call: TRBV11-1
cdr3_length: 13
d_call: -

cdr3_nt: TGTGCCAGCAGCCGTCCGGCTAGCGGGAGGGGGAATGAGCAGTTCTTC
cdr3_aa: CASSRPASGRGNEQFF
j_call: TRBJ2-1
clone_size: -
v_call: TRBV5-4
cdr3_length: 16
d_call: TRBD2

cdr3_nt: TGCGCCAGCAGCTCGACAGGGGGCGTCTCACTTAATGAAAAACTGTTTTTT
cdr3_aa: CASSSTGGVSLNEKLFF
j_call: TRBJ1-4
clone_size: -
v_call: TRBV5-1
cdr3_length: 17
d_call: TRBD1

cdr3_nt: TGCGCCAGCAGCTTGACTCCCCTAGCGGGGGACTACAATGAGCAGTTCTTC
cdr3_aa: CASSLTPLAGDYNEQFF
j_call: TRBJ2-1
clone_size: -
v_call: TRBV5-1
cdr3_length: 17
d_call: TRBD2

cdr3_nt: TGTGCCAGCAGCCAAGGGAACAGGATCCTCCTTAGCTCCTACGAGCAGTACTTC
cdr3_aa: CASSQGNRILLSSYEQYF
j_call: TRBJ2-7
clone_size: -
v_call: TRBV4-2
cdr3_length: 18
d_call: -

cdr3_nt: TGTGCCAGCAGCGTTGGGGACAGTCAAGAGACCCAGTACTTC
cdr3_aa: CASSVGDSQETQYF
j_call: TRBJ2-5
clone_size: -
v_call: TRBV9
cdr3_length: 14
d_call: TRBD1

cdr3_nt: TGCGCCAGCAGCTCAAGACAGGGGGCTCGCAATGAGCAGTTCTTC
cdr3_aa: CASSSRQGARNEQFF
j_call: TRBJ2-1
clone_size: -
v_call: TRBV5-1
cdr3_length: 15
d_call: TRBD1

cdr3_nt: TGTGCCAGCAGTTTTCTAGCGCCCGAAGAGACCCAGTACTTC
cdr3_aa: CASSFLAPEETQYF
j_call: TRBJ2-5
clone_size: -
v_call: TRBV2
cdr3_length: 14
d_call: -

cdr3_nt: TGTGCCTGGAGTCGGGCCGCCCTGGGTGAGCAGTTCTTC
cdr3_aa: CAWSRAALGEQFF
j_call: TRBJ2-1
clone_size: -
v_call: TRBV30
cdr3_length: 13
d_call: -

cdr3_nt: TGTGCCAGCAGTTTTAACGGTGAGATAGCCAAAAACATTCAGTACTTC
cdr3_aa: CASSFNGEIAKNIQYF
j_call: TRBJ2-4
clone_size: once
v_call: TRBV27
cdr3_length: 16
d_call: -

cdr3_nt: TGTGCCAGCAGCTCGCGACAGGGGGTTTATGGCTACACCTTC
cdr3_aa: CASSSRQGVYGYTF
j_call: TRBJ1-2
clone_size: -
v_call: TRBV5-4
cdr3_length: 14
d_call: TRBD1

cdr3_nt: TGTGCCAGCAGCTGGGGACAGGGCGAGCAGTACTTC
cdr3_aa: CASSWGQGEQYF
j_call: TRBJ2-7
clone_size: -
v_call: TRBV7-9
cdr3_length: 12
d_call: TRBD1

cdr3_nt: TGTGCCAGCAGCTCACGATCAGGGGAGGGGGAGCAGTACTTC
cdr3_aa: CASSSRSGEGEQYF
j_call: TRBJ2-7
clone_size: -
v_call: TRBV7-2
cdr3_length: 14
d_call: -

cdr3_nt: TGTGCCAGCAGCCGACGCTTTGGCTCCATTTGGGGGATATCTGGGGCCAACGTCCTGACTTTC
cdr3_aa: CASSRRFGSIWGISGANVLTF
j_call: TRBJ2-6
clone_size: -
v_call: TRBV7-8
cdr3_length: 21
d_call: -

cdr3_nt: TGCGCCAGCAGCATACAGGGATCCGGCTCTGGAAACACCATATATTTT
cdr3_aa: CASSIQGSGSGNTIYF
j_call: TRBJ1-3
clone_size: -
v_call: TRBV5-1
cdr3_length: 16
d_call: -

cdr3_nt: TGTGCCAGCTCCCCCGGGGTACAGGGCCCCAATCAGCCCCAGCATTTT
cdr3_aa: CASSPGVQGPNQPQHF
j_call: TRBJ1-5
clone_size: -
v_call: TRBV2
cdr3_length: 16
d_call: -

cdr3_nt: TGTGCCAGCTTACCATTTAAGGGCCCCTACGAGCAGTACTTC
cdr3_aa: CASLPFKGPYEQYF
j_call: TRBJ2-7
clone_size: -
v_call: TRBV28
cdr3_length: 14
d_call: -